This record concerns one T cell receptor beta chain sequence. This entry is derived from a study of control samples from healthy donors and cancer patients. Sequencing was performed with immunoSEQ multiplex PCR; in TCRdb, only in-frame clones are kept and a portion is missing. The top ten hold roughly 2.3% of the sample, which has 150,000 to 160,000 clones, roughly 92% seen once. The V gene end was trimmed by 6 bases and the J gene end by 2 bases; junction bases not matched to a gene: 10. The germline gives CDR1 MGHDK, CDR2 SYGVNS. The CDR3 totals 16 residues. This rearrangement joins TRBV25-1 to TRBJ2-3; 8 bases line up with TRBD2. Source material: blood. This clonotype was sampled from a man aged 50 to 60 in good health. The CDR3: CASRSGWTSSTDTQYF. CDR3 in DNA: TGTGCCAGCAGGTCCGGGTGGACTAGCTCCACAGATACGCAGTATTTT.